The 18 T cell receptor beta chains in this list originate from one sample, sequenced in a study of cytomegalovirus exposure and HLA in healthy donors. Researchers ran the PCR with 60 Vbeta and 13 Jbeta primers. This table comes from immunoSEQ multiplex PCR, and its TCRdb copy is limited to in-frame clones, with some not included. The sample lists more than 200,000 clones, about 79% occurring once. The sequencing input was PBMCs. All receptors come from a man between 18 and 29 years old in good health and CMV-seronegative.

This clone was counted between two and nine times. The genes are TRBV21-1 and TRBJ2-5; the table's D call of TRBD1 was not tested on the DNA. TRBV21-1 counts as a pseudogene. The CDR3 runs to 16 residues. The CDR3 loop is CASSKYDRGEEETQYF. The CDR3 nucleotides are TGTGCCAGCAGCAAATATGACAGGGGTGAGGAAGAGACCCAGTACTTC.

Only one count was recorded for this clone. The CDR3 here is CASSFAQGVADEQFF. CDR3 nucleotide sequence: TGTGCCAGCAGCTTCGCACAGGGAGTTGCGGATGAGCAGTTCTTC. V gene TRBV7-3 combines with J gene TRBJ2-1; TRBD1 is a possible D gene (6 bases). Trimming stripped 3 bases from V and 8 bases from J, with 17 bases between. This CDR3 has 15 residues. Germline-derived CDR1 and CDR2 are SGHTA and FQGTGA.

DNA of the CDR3: TGCGCCAGCAGCCAAGGATCAGCGGGGGACTACAATGAGCAGTTCTTC. This sequence encodes CASSQGSAGDYNEQFF. This chain uses TRBV4-3 with TRBJ2-1; 8 bases align to TRBD2. CDR1 is LGHNA and CDR2 is YSLEER in the germline V gene. The CDR3 spans 16 residues. The junction had 5 bases not matched to a gene; V was cut back by 1 base and J by 3 bases.

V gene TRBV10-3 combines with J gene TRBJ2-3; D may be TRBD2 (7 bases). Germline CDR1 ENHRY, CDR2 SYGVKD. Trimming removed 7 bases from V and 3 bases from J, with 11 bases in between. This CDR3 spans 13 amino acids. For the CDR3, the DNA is TGTGCCATCACGGGGGGCGGGACAGATACGCAGTATTTT. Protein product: CAITGGGTDTQYF.

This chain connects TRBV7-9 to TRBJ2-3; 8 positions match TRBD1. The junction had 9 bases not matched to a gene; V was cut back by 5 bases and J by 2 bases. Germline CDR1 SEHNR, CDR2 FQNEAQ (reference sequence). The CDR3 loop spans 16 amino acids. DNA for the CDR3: TGTGCCAGCAGCCCCTTTACAGGGGGATACACAGATACGCAGTATTTT. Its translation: CASSPFTGGYTDTQYF.

The CDR3 loop is CASSPLELAGEFGRYEQYF. The CDR3 DNA sequence: TGTGCCAGCAGCCCCTTAGAACTAGCGGGAGAATTCGGTCGGTACGAGCAGTACTTC. The chain is built from TRBV9 and TRBJ2-7, with TRBD2 matching over 11 bases. Trimming took 4 bases from V and 4 from J; bases not matched to a gene: 19. The CDR3 runs 19 residues. CDR1 SGDLS and CDR2 YYNGEE come from the germline V gene.

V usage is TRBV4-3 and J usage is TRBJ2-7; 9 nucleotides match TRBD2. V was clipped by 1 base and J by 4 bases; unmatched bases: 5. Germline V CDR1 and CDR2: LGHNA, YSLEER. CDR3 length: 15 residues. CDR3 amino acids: CASSQGREGLYEQYF. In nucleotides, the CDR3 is TGCGCCAGCAGCCAAGGGCGGGAGGGCCTGTACGAGCAGTACTTC.

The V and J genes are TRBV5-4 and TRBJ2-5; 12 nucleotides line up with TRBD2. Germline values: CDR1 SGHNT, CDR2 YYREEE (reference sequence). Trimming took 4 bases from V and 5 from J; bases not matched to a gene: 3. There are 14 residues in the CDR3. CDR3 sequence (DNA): TGTGCCAGCAGCAGCGGGACTAGCGGGGAGACCCAGTACTTC. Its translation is CASSSGTSGETQYF. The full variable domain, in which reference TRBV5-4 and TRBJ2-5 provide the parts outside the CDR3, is ETGVTQSPTHLIKTRGQQVTLRCSSQSGHNTVSWYQQALGQGPQFIFQYYREEENGRGNFPPRFSGLQFPNYSSELNVNALELDDSALYLCASSSGTSGETQYFGPGTRLLVL.

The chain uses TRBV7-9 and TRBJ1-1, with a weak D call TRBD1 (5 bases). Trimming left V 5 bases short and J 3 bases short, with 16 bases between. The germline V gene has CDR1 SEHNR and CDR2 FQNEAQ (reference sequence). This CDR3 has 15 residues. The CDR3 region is CASSLMEGIDTEAFF. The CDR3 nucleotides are TGTGCCAGCAGCCTAATGGAGGGGATAGACACTGAAGCTTTCTTT. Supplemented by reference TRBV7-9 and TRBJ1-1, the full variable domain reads DTGVSQNPRHKITKRGQNVTFRCDPISEHNRLYWYRQTLGQGPEFLTYFQNEAQLEKSRLLSDRFSAERPKGSFSTLEIQRTEQGDSAMYLCASSLMEGIDTEAFFGQGTRLTVV.

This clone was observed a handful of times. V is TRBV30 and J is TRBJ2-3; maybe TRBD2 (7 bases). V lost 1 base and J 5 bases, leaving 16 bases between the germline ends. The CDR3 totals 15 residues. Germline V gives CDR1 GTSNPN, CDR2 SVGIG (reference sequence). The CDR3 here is CAWSAGAGAGDTQYF. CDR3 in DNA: TGTGCCTGGAGTGCTGGGGCGGGGGCTGGAGATACGCAGTATTTT.

The CDR3 nucleotides are TGTGCCACCGGGACAGGAAATAGCAATCAGCCCCAGCATTTT. Its protein product is CATGTGNSNQPQHF. This chain links TRBV27 with TRBJ1-5, with 8 positions matching TRBD1. Germline trimming cut 10 bases from V and 0 bases from J; bases unmatched to any gene: 5. Germline CDR1 and CDR2: MNHEY and SMNVEV (reference sequence). The CDR3 runs 14 residues.

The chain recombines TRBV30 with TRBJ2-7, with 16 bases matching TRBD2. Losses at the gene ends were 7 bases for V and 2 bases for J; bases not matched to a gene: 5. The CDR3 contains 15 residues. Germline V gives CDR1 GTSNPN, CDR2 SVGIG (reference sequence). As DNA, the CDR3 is TGTGCCTTTATCGGGACTAGCGGGAGGGCCTACGAGCAGTACTTC. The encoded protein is CAFIGTSGRAYEQYF.

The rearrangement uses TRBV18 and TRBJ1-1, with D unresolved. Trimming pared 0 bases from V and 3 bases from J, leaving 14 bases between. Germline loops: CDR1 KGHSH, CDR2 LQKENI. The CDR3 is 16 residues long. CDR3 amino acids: CASSPPVTQSDTEAFF. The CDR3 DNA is TGTGCCAGCTCACCACCGGTGACCCAAAGCGACACTGAAGCTTTCTTT.

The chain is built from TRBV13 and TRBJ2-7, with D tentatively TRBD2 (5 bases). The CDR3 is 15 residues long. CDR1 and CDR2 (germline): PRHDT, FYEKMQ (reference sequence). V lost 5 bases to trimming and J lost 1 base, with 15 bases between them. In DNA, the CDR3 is TGTGCCAGCAGCCTTCGGGAACCTCAATCCTACGAGCAGTACTTC. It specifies CASSLREPQSYEQYF.

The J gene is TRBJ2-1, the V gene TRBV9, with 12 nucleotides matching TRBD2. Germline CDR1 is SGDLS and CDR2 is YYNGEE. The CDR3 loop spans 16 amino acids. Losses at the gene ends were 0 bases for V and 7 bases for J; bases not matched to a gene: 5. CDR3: CASSVGLAGERNEQFF. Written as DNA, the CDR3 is TGTGCCAGCAGCGTAGGACTAGCGGGAGAAAGGAATGAGCAGTTCTTC.

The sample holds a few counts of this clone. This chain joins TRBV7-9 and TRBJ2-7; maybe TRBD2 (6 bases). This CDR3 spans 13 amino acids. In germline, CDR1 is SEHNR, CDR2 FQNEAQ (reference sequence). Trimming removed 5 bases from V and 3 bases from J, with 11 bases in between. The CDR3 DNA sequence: TGTGCCAGCAGCCCCCGGGGGTACTACGAGCAGTACTTC. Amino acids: CASSPRGYYEQYF.

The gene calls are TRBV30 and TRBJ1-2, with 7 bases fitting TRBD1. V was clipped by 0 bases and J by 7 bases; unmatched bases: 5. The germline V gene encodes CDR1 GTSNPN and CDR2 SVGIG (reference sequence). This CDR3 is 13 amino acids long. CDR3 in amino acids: CAWSVSGQSGYTF. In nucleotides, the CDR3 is TGTGCCTGGAGTGTATCGGGACAGTCTGGCTACACCTTC.

Here the CDR3 reads CASGTDRDGQYSNQPQHF. As DNA, the CDR3 is TGTGCTAGTGGTACCGACAGGGATGGACAGTATAGCAATCAGCCCCAGCATTTT. The rearrangement links TRBV12-5 to TRBJ1-5; 7 bases align to TRBD1. J gave up 0 bases and V 5 bases, and 13 bases lay outside the gene matches. The CDR3 spans 18 residues. Per the germline V gene, CDR1 is LGHNT and CDR2 is FRNRAP.